These T cell receptor beta chains were read from a single sample in a study of T cell responses to AZD1222 COVID-19 vaccine. The method was immunoSEQ multiplex PCR; TCRdb's version includes in-frame clones alone and lacks a portion of them. The data contain approximately 100,000 clones, 85% to 90% of them singletons. Sequencing used peripheral blood, obtained on day 0 of AZD1222 vaccination. The receptors were sampled from an adult in good health. Each CDR3 is given with its conserved first and last residue. D genes are given only for firm matches. Clone size is shown for a subset of rows, as once, few, many or a class of expanded clone.

len	v_gene	j_gene	d_gene	abundance	CDR3nt	CDR3aa
14	TRBV5-6	TRBJ1-5	NA	many	TGTGCCAGCAGCTTCAGGCGGGGGGGGCAGCCCCAGCATTTT	CASSFRRGGQPQHF
12	TRBV29-1	TRBJ2-7	TRBD2	NA	TGCAGCGTTGCGGGAGGGTTCGGCGAGCAGTACTTC	CSVAGGFGEQYF
15	TRBV6-5	TRBJ2-7	NA	NA	TGTGCCAGCAGTTACTCGGGAGGGGGCGGTTACGAGCAGTACTTC	CASSYSGGGGYEQYF
14	TRBV28	TRBJ2-7	TRBD1	NA	TGTGCCAGCAGTCCAGGGACAGGGGGCATCATAAAGTACTTC	CASSPGTGGIIKYF
14	TRBV10-1	TRBJ1-1	NA	NA	TGCGCCAGCAGTGATACCGGGCCGTCCACTGAAGCTTTCTTT	CASSDTGPSTEAFF
12	TRBV29-1	TRBJ2-7	NA	NA	TGCAGCGTTGAGGGGCTCTCCTACGAGCAGTACTTC	CSVEGLSYEQYF
13	TRBV30	TRBJ1-2	TRBD1	NA	TGTGCCTGGAGCCGGGACAGACCCTATGGCTACACCTTC	CAWSRDRPYGYTF
13	TRBV10-3	TRBJ1-2	NA	NA	TGTGCCGCACGGGCGGCAGCTAACTATGGCTACACCTTC	CAARAAANYGYTF
14	TRBV9	TRBJ1-3	NA	NA	TGTGCCAGCAGCGACAGAACCTCTGGAAACACCATATATTTT	CASSDRTSGNTIYF
11	TRBV27	TRBJ1-1	NA	NA	TGTGCCAGCAGGACAGGCACTGAAGCTTTCTTT	CASRTGTEAFF
18	TRBV12-5	TRBJ2-5	TRBD2	NA	TGTGCTAGTGCGACAAACCAAGCGGGAAGGTATAGGGAAGAGACCCAGTACTTC	CASATNQAGRYREETQYF
13	TRBV7-2	TRBJ1-5	TRBD1	once	TGTGCCAGCAGCCGACAGGGTAGTCAGCCCCAGCATTTT	CASSRQGSQPQHF
17	TRBV4-1	TRBJ2-7	TRBD1	once	TGCGCCAGCAGCCAGGGCCTCTTACGGGACAGGGACTACGAGCAGTACTTC	CASSQGLLRDRDYEQYF
16	TRBV9	TRBJ2-3	TRBD2	NA	TGTGCCAGCAGCGTAGGCGGGGGGGTCGGCACAGATACGCAGTATTTT	CASSVGGGVGTDTQYF
15	TRBV11-2	TRBJ2-5	TRBD2	NA	TGTGCCAGCACCGGGACTAGCGGGAGTTACGAGACCCAGTACTTC	CASTGTSGSYETQYF
13	TRBV7-9	TRBJ2-7	NA	NA	TGTGCCAGCAGCCTGGACCCCTCCTACGAGCAGTACTTC	CASSLDPSYEQYF
15	TRBV19	TRBJ1-6	NA	NA	TGTGCCAGTGGGGAGTCGAGCTCCTATAATTCACCCCTCCACTTT	CASGESSSYNSPLHF
18	TRBV19	TRBJ2-1	TRBD2	once	TGTGCCAGTAGTATATCTAGCGGGGGTTCTAGCTCCTACAATGAGCAGTTCTTC	CASSISSGGSSSYNEQFF
15	TRBV19	TRBJ1-4	NA	NA	TGTGCCAGTAGTATTCAGCCCGTCCCTAATGAAAAACTGTTTTTT	CASSIQPVPNEKLFF
13	TRBV7-9	TRBJ1-1	NA	NA	TGTGCCAGCACCCCCCGGCAGAACACTGAAGCTTTCTTT	CASTPRQNTEAFF
12	TRBV12-3/TRBV12-4	TRBJ2-6	NA	once	TGTGCCAGCCGAATTGGGGCCAACGTCCTGACTTTC	CASRIGANVLTF
14	TRBV3-1/TRBV3-2	TRBJ2-1	NA	NA	TGTGCCAGCAGCCAAAGGACGGGAGCTCGTGAGCAGTTCTTC	CASSQRTGAREQFF
14	TRBV10-1	TRBJ1-3	NA	NA	TGCGCCAGCAGCGCCGGGACATCGGAAAACACCATATATTTT	CASSAGTSENTIYF
13	TRBV4-1	TRBJ2-7	NA	NA	TGCGCCAGCAGCCCCTTCGGGACCTACGAGCAGTACTTC	CASSPFGTYEQYF
15	TRBV28	TRBJ2-7	NA	once	TGTGCCAGCAGCCCCGGGACTTACATCGGCAACGAGCAGTACTTC	CASSPGTYIGNEQYF
18	TRBV28	TRBJ1-1	TRBD1	NA	TGTGCCAGCAGTTCCCGGTACAGGGGGCTGGGGATGAACACTGAAGCTTTCTTT	CASSSRYRGLGMNTEAFF
16	TRBV5-8	TRBJ2-1	TRBD2	NA	TGTGCCAGCAGCCTAGGACGGGACACTTCTAGCGGGAGGCTGTTCTTC	CASSLGRDTSSGRLFF
14	TRBV6-6	TRBJ2-2	NA	NA	TGTGCCAGCAGTTACGTTTCAGGGAGCGGTGAGCTGTTTTTT	CASSYVSGSGELFF
14	TRBV18	TRBJ2-5	NA	NA	TGTGCCAGCTCACCAAGACAGACACAAGAGACCCAGTACTTC	CASSPRQTQETQYF
13	TRBV6-4	TRBJ2-1	NA	few	TGTGCCAGCAGCCGGGATCACTACAATGAGCAGTTCTTC	CASSRDHYNEQFF
17	TRBV24-1	TRBJ2-7	TRBD2	NA	TGTGCCACCAGTGATATCGGGACTAGCGGAGGCATCTACGAGCAGTACTTC	CATSDIGTSGGIYEQYF
15	TRBV6-1	TRBJ1-2	NA	NA	TGTGCCAGCAGTGAACAGGGGCGTGCTGGGTATGGCTACACCTTC	CASSEQGRAGYGYTF
11	TRBV12-3/TRBV12-4	TRBJ2-1	NA	NA	TGTGCCAGCAGTTTACTTTATGAGCAGTTCTTC	CASSLLYEQFF
15	TRBV19	TRBJ1-5	NA	once	TGTGCCAGTACCGTGGTGGCAGTTAGCAATCAGCCCCAGCATTTT	CASTVVAVSNQPQHF
15	TRBV28	TRBJ1-2	NA	NA	TGTGCCAGCAGTTTAGTGAAAGACAGGCCATATGGCTACACCTTC	CASSLVKDRPYGYTF
20	TRBV13	TRBJ2-2	TRBD2	NA	TGTGCCAGCAGCACCCGGGGGGGTATGGTAGGGACCTCGTGGACCGGGGAGCTGTTTTTT	CASSTRGGMVGTSWTGELFF
15	TRBV3-1/TRBV3-2	TRBJ2-3	TRBD1	NA	TGTGCCAGCAGCCAGGCACAGGGGTGGGCGGATACGCAGTATTTT	CASSQAQGWADTQYF
13	TRBV3-1/TRBV3-2	TRBJ1-5	TRBD1	NA	TGTGCCAGCAGCCAACAGGGGGACCAGCCCCAGCATTTT	CASSQQGDQPQHF
15	TRBV5-1	TRBJ1-1	NA	NA	TGCGCCAGCAGCTTGGGTCGGGGGTCGGTCGCTGAAGCTTTCTTT	CASSLGRGSVAEAFF
14	TRBV4-1	TRBJ1-5	NA	NA	TGCGCCAGCAGCCAAGATCCCTACGGTCAGCCCCAGCATTTT	CASSQDPYGQPQHF
16	TRBV5-1	TRBJ1-2	TRBD1	NA	TGCGCCAGCAGCTTGGAGACAGGGGGCAGTGACTATGGCTACACCTTC	CASSLETGGSDYGYTF
18	TRBV7-9	TRBJ1-1	TRBD1	few	TGTGCCAGCAGTCGAGTAAGCGGACAGGGGGTAAAGGACACTGAAGCTTTCTTT	CASSRVSGQGVKDTEAFF
12	TRBV10-3	TRBJ2-7	TRBD1	NA	TGTGCCATCCGACAGGGGATCCACGAGCAGTACTTC	CAIRQGIHEQYF
14	TRBV3-1/TRBV3-2	TRBJ2-7	NA	NA	TGTGCCAGCAGCCAAGATATTGGTTCCTACGAGCAGTACTTC	CASSQDIGSYEQYF
16	TRBV19	TRBJ2-1	NA	NA	TGTGCCAGTAGTGCACGTGGCGTGGCCTGGGGCGATGAGCAGTTCTTC	CASSARGVAWGDEQFF
14	TRBV27	TRBJ1-5	NA	NA	TGTGCCAGCGCTCCTAAGGCCCCCTATCAGCCCCAGCATTTT	CASAPKAPYQPQHF
15	TRBV4-2	TRBJ1-2	NA	NA	TGTGCCAGCAGCCAAGTCAGTGGGATTAACTATGGCTACACCTTC	CASSQVSGINYGYTF
14	TRBV27	TRBJ2-1	NA	NA	TGTGCCAGCAGTTTATCGAACCCCTCCAGGGCCCAGTTCTTC	CASSLSNPSRAQFF
13	TRBV6-6	TRBJ2-1	NA	NA	TGTGCCAGCAGTTACGGCACCTACAATGAGCAGTTCTTC	CASSYGTYNEQFF
15	TRBV10-3	TRBJ1-2	TRBD1	NA	TGTGCCATCAGCCTACCGGGACAGGGGGTCTATGGCTACACCTTC	CAISLPGQGVYGYTF
15	TRBV7-8	TRBJ2-5	NA	NA	TGTGCCAGCAGCTTAGAAACAGGGCGGCAAGAGACCCAGTACTTC	CASSLETGRQETQYF